Shown below are 12 T cell receptor beta chains from a single sample sequenced in a study of blood T cell repertoires in COVID-19. Only in-frame clones appear in the TCRdb table, and some are missing; sequencing was by immunoSEQ multiplex PCR. The data contain over 85,000 clones, 84% of them singletons. The sequencing input was peripheral blood. The source of these receptors is a man aged 35 to 55 with active or convalescent COVID-19.

This chain uses TRBV6-5 with TRBJ2-3; TRBD2 agrees at 7 bases. The CDR3 is 14 residues long. Trimming at V came to 6 bases and at J to 4 bases, leaving 7 bases not matched to a gene. Germline assignment: CDR1 MNHEY and CDR2 SVGAGI. The CDR3 coding sequence is TGTGCCAGCAGATTCGGACTAGTTGCAGATACGCAGTATTTT. Translated, it gives CASRFGLVADTQYF.

The genes are TRBV5-1 and TRBJ2-5; 11 nucleotides agree with TRBD2. From germline, CDR1 is SGHRS and CDR2 YFSETQ. This CDR3 region has 16 residues. V shed 4 bases, J shed 2 bases, and the junction held 7 bases outside the gene matches. The CDR3 nucleotides read TGCGCCAGCAGCCCGGGACTAGCGGCGCTTCAAGAGACCCAGTACTTC. It translates to CASSPGLAALQETQYF.

This clone was counted a single time. The identical CDR3 is also encoded by other nucleotide sequences in the sample. The chain couples TRBV12-3 or TRBV12-4 to TRBJ2-7; 7 bases agree with TRBD1. This CDR3 is 13 amino acids long. The J segment lost 4 bases and the V segment lost 6 bases, leaving 6 bases of the junction unmatched. The CDR3 nucleotides read TGTGCCAGCAGCCCCCAACAGGGGTACGAGCAGTACTTC. Protein sequence: CASSPQQGYEQYF.

The rearrangement links TRBV6-2 or TRBV6-3 to TRBJ1-2; 7 bases are shared with TRBD1. In germline, CDR1 is MNHEY, CDR2 SVGEGT. V was clipped by 5 bases and J by 2 bases; unmatched bases: 8. The CDR3 has 15 residues. The CDR3 region is CASSPRGQANYGYTF. The CDR3 DNA reads as TGTGCCAGCAGTCCACGAGGACAGGCCAACTATGGCTACACCTTC.

The V call is TRBV15, the J call TRBJ2-7; D perhaps matches TRBD2 (6 bases). V shed 0 bases and J shed 3 bases, with 9 bases lying between them. CDR1 is LNHNV, CDR2 YYDKDF, per germline (reference sequence). The CDR3 has 14 residues. The chain's CDR3 is CATSREPGGYEQYF. CDR3 bases: TGTGCCACCAGCAGAGAACCCGGGGGCTACGAGCAGTACTTC.

V usage is TRBV9 and J usage is TRBJ2-3; 8 nucleotides align to TRBD2. V lost 0 bases and J lost 3; bases outside the gene matches: 12. Looked up from germline, CDR1 is SGDLS and CDR2 is YYNGEE. There are 18 residues in the CDR3. The CDR3, as DNA: TGTGCCAGCAGCGTAGGGGCGGGGGGCAATATTCGAACAGATACGCAGTATTTT. Residues: CASSVGAGGNIRTDTQYF.

The chain joins TRBV19 to TRBJ1-6; 9 bases map to TRBD1. Looked up from germline, CDR1 is LNHDA and CDR2 is SQIVND (reference sequence). Germline trimming cut 9 bases from V and 2 bases from J; bases unmatched to any gene: 8. The CDR3 length is 16 residues. CDR3 nucleotides: TGTGCCAGCCGATTAACAGGGGGCACCTATAATTCACCCCTCCACTTT. It is translated as CASRLTGGTYNSPLHF.

The chain employs TRBV18 and TRBJ2-3; weak D call: TRBD2 (6 bases). The CDR3 loop spans 16 amino acids. V lost 5 bases and J 4 bases, leaving 19 bases between the germline ends. The V gene's germline CDR1 is KGHSH and CDR2 LQKENI. The CDR3 sequence: CASSLGLATNPDTQYF. CDR3 bases: TGTGCCAGCTCATTGGGCCTAGCGACCAACCCAGATACGCAGTATTTT.

The chain joins TRBV9 to TRBJ2-5; 7 bases align to TRBD2. The germline gives CDR1 SGDLS, CDR2 YYNGEE. Unmatched junction bases numbered 4, after V lost 0 bases and J lost 2 bases. The length of the CDR3 is 15 residues. The CDR3 DNA follows: TGTGCCAGCAGCGTAGGGGGGACTAATCAAGAGACCCAGTACTTC. Amino acids: CASSVGGTNQETQYF.

The rearrangement links TRBV7-9 to TRBJ2-3; D unclear. The V and J ends lost 4 bases and 5 bases respectively, with 4 bases between them. Per germline, CDR1 SEHNR and CDR2 FQNEAQ (reference sequence). The CDR3 is made up of 11 amino acids. CDR3 residues: CASSSVDTQYF. Here the CDR3 DNA reads TGTGCCAGCAGCTCAGTAGATACGCAGTATTTT.

A few counts support this clone. The chain combines TRBV2 with TRBJ2-1; 15 nucleotides agree with TRBD2. CDR1 SNHLY and CDR2 FYNNEI come from the germline V gene. The V gene end was trimmed by 10 bases and the J gene end by 10 bases; junction bases not matched to a gene: 5. This CDR3 region has 13 residues. CDR3 region: CATQGLAGGEQFF. For the CDR3, the DNA is TGTGCCACCCAGGGACTAGCGGGGGGCGAGCAGTTCTTC.

V and J are TRBV10-2 and TRBJ2-3; 7 bases map to TRBD2. This CDR3 is built from 13 residues. Trimming removed 8 bases from V and 2 bases from J; junction bases left unmatched: 4. The germline V gene encodes CDR1 WSHSY and CDR2 SAAADI. The CDR3 DNA reads as TGCGCCAGCCGGGGGGAGGTCACAGATACGCAGTATTTT. It specifies CASRGEVTDTQYF.